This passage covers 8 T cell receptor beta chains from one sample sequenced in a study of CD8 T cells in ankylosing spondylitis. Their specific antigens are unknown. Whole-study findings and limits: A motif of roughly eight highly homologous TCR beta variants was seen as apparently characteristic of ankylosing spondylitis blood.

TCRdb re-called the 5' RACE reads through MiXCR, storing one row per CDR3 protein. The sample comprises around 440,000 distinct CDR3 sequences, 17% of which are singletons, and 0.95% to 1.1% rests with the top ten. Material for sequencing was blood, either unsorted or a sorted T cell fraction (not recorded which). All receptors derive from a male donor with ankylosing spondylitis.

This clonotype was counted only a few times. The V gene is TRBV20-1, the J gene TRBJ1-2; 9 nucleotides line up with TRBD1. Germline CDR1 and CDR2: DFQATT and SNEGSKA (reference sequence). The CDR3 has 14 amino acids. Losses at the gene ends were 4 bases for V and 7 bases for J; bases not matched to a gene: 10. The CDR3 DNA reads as TGCAGTGCTAAACCCCCCGGGACAGGGATTGGCTACACCTTC. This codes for CSAKPPGTGIGYTF.

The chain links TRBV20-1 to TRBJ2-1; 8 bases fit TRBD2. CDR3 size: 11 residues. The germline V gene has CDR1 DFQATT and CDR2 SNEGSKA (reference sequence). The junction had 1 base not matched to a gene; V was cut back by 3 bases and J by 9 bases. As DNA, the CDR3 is TGCAGTGCTAGCGGGGGGGTTGAGCAGTTCTTC. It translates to CSASGGVEQFF.

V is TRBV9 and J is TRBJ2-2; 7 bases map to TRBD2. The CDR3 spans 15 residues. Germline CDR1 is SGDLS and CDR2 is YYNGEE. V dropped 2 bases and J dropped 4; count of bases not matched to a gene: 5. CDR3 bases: TGTGCCAGCAGCGTCATTGGCGGGAGCACCGGGGAGCTGTTTTTT. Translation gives CASSVIGGSTGELFF.

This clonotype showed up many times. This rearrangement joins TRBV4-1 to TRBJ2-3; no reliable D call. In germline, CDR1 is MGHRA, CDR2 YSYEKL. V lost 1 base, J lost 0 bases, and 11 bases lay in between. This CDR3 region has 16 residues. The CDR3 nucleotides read TGCGCCAGCAGCCAAGTTCCAGTTTCCAGCACAGATACGCAGTATTTT. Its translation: CASSQVPVSSTDTQYF.

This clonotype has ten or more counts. The CDR3 sequence: CSARQGIEYEQYF. The DNA for the CDR3 is TGCAGCGCCCGTCAGGGAATTGAGTACGAGCAGTACTTC. J is TRBJ2-7 and V is TRBV29-1; D may be TRBD1 (5 bases). Germline CDR1 SQVTM, CDR2 ANQGSEA. V was clipped by 7 bases and J by 4 bases, with 17 bases between them. The CDR3 is 13 amino acids.

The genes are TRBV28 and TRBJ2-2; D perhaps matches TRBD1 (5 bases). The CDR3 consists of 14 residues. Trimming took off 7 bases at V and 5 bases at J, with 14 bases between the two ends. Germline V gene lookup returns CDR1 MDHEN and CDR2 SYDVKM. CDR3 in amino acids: CASTLQGRTGELFF. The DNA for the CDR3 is TGTGCCAGCACCCTTCAGGGCCGGACCGGGGAGCTGTTTTTT.

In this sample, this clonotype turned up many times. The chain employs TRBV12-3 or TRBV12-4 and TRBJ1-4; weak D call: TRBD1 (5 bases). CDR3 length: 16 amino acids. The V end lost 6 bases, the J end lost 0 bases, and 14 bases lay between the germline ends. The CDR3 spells CASSRGAVATNEKLFF. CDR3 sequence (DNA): TGTGCCAGCAGCCGAGGGGCAGTCGCAACTAATGAAAAACTGTTTTTT.

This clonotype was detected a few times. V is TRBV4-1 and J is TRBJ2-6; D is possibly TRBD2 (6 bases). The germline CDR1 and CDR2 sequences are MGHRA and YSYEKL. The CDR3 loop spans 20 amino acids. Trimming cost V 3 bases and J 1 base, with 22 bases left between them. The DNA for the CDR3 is TGCGCCAGCAGCCAGATGCGGGGTGGAGGAGTAGGGTCTGGGGCCAACGTCCTGACTTTC. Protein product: CASSQMRGGGVGSGANVLTF.